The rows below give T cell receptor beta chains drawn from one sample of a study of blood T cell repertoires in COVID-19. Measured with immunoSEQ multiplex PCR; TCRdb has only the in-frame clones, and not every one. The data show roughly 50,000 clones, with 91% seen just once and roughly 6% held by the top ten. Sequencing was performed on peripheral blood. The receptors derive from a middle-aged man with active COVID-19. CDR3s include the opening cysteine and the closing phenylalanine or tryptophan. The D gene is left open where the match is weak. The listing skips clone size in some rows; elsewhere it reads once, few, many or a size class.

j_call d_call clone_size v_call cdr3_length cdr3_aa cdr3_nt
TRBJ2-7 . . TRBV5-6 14 CASSVVGAPYEQYF TGTGCCAGCAGCGTTGTAGGGGCCCCCTACGAGCAGTACTTC
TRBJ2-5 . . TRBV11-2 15 CASSLGGSPQETQYF TGTGCCAGCAGCTTAGGAGGTAGTCCCCAAGAGACCCAGTACTTC
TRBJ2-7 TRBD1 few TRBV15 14 CATSRDSSSYEQYF TGTGCCACCAGCCGGGACAGCTCCTCCTACGAGCAGTACTTC
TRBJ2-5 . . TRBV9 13 CASSSGDQETQYF TGTGCCAGCAGCTCCGGGGACCAAGAGACCCAGTACTTC
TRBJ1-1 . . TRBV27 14 CASSLTGGNTEAFF TGTGCCAGCAGTTTAACGGGAGGGAACACTGAAGCTTTCTTT
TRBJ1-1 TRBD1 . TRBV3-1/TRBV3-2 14 CASSLTGGRSEAFF TGTGCCAGCAGCCTTACAGGGGGTAGGTCTGAAGCTTTCTTT
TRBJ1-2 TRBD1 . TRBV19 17 CASGAWTGALANYGYTF TGTGCCAGTGGCGCCTGGACAGGGGCCCTAGCTAACTATGGCTACACCTTC
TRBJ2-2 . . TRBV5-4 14 CASSERGRTGELFF TGTGCCAGCAGCGAGCGAGGGCGAACCGGGGAGCTGTTTTTT
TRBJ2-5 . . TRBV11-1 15 CASSADGGSGETQYF TGTGCCAGCTCCGCAGATGGGGGGAGCGGGGAGACCCAGTACTTC
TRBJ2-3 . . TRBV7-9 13 CASTRGTTDTQYF TGTGCCAGCACAAGGGGCACCACAGATACGCAGTATTTT
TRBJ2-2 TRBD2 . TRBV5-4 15 CASSYLAGETGELFF TGTGCCAGCAGCTACCTAGCGGGGGAGACCGGGGAGCTGTTTTTT
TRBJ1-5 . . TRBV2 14 CASSEGVRDQPQHF TGTGCCAGCAGTGAAGGGGTGCGGGATCAGCCCCAGCATTTT
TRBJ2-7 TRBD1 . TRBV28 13 CASADRGSGEQYF TGTGCCAGCGCGGACAGGGGATCGGGCGAGCAGTACTTC
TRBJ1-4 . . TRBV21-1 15 CASSCSRDRVEKLFF TGTGCCAGCAGCTGCTCCCGGGACAGGGTGGAAAAACTGTTTTTT
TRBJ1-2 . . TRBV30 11 CAWGGARSYTF TGTGCCTGGGGGGGGGCGAGGAGCTACACCTTC
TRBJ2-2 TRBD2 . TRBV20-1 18 CSASNPSGLAGNTGELFF TGCAGTGCTAGTAACCCTTCGGGACTAGCGGGTAACACCGGGGAGCTGTTTTTT
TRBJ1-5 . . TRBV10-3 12 CATGQTNQPQHF TGTGCAACAGGGCAGACCAATCAGCCCCAGCATTTT
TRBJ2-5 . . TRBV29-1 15 CSVGSVGTPQETQYF TGCAGCGTTGGTTCGGTCGGGACACCTCAAGAGACCCAGTACTTC
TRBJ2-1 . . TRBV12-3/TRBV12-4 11 CASSPLDEQFF TGTGCCAGCAGTCCCCTCGATGAGCAGTTCTTC
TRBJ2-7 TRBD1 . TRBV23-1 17 CASSQPRTGERVYEQYF TGCGCCAGCAGTCAACCTCGTACAGGGGAGAGGGTCTACGAGCAGTACTTC
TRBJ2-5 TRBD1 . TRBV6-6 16 CASSPGQGHPRETQYF TGTGCCAGCAGTCCGGGACAGGGTCACCCTCGGGAGACCCAGTACTTC